One sample yielded the 15 T cell receptor beta chains listed below, sequenced in a study of metastatic and nonmetastatic thyroid tumors. MiXCR reprocessed the PCR reads for TCRdb. The sample includes some 22,000 clones, 20% to 25% of them seen just once. Treatment of any kind had been given to no patient before thyroid surgery. Sequences were obtained from tumor tissue. The receptors here all came from a female donor with papillary thyroid cancer or a benign thyroid nodule (not recorded which). Some clones in this sample may be carry-over from other donors' samples.

CDR3 sequence: CSARVDSGEQETQYF. The CDR3 DNA reads as TGCAGTGCTAGAGTTGACAGCGGGGAGCAAGAGACCCAGTACTTC. The chain uses TRBV20-1 and TRBJ2-5; 7 bases are shared with TRBD2. J was trimmed by 2 bases and V by 1 base; bases with no gene match: 7. Germline lookup yields CDR1 DFQATT and CDR2 SNEGSKA (reference sequence). The CDR3 is 15 amino acids.

This clone was detected a few times. The V gene is TRBV6-1, the J gene TRBJ2-6; no definite D call. CDR1 is MNHNS, CDR2 SASEGT, per germline. The CDR3 runs to 15 residues. V was cut by 2 bases and J by 0 bases, with 5 bases left in between. The CDR3 bases are TGTGCCAGCAGTGAACAGTACTCTGGGGCCAACGTCCTGACTTTC. It encodes CASSEQYSGANVLTF.

J is TRBJ2-7 and V is TRBV20-1, with D perhaps matching TRBD2 (6 bases). Trimming took 3 bases from V and 1 from J, leaving 19 bases between them. Germline CDR1 reads DFQATT; CDR2 reads SNEGSKA (reference sequence). The CDR3 sequence is 16 residues long. The CDR3 DNA is TGCAGTGCTAGGAGAGGTACGGCGGGGTTATCCTACGAGCAGTACTTC. Protein: CSARRGTAGLSYEQYF.

There are many counts of this clone. The rearrangement uses TRBV19 and TRBJ2-3; 9 nucleotides line up with TRBD2. J gave up 5 bases and V 8 bases, and 17 bases lay outside the gene matches. Germline CDR1 reads LNHDA; CDR2 reads SQIVND (reference sequence). The CDR3 length is 17 residues. Here the CDR3 reads CASGTAYQAGGRDTQYF. The CDR3 DNA reads as TGTGCCAGTGGCACCGCTTACCAAGCGGGAGGTCGAGATACGCAGTATTTT. The variable domain in full, completed from reference TRBV19 and TRBJ2-3, reads DGGITQSPKYLFRKEGQNVTLSCEQNLNHDAMYWYRQDPGQGLRLIYYSQIVNDFQKGDIAEGYSVSREKKESFPLTVTSAQKNPTAFYLCASGTAYQAGGRDTQYFGPGTRLTVL.

This clone appeared many times. A read error may produce the germline difference seen at one junction end. The CDR3 DNA is TGTGCCGGCAGTTTAGGGGGGGGTAATGAAAAACTGTTTTTT. Protein sequence: CAGSLGGGNEKLFF. The rearrangement uses TRBV12-3 or TRBV12-4 and TRBJ1-4; possible D gene TRBD1, 6 bases. The CDR3 has 14 amino acids.

The chain couples TRBV7-2 to TRBJ1-2; D not certain. There are 15 residues in the CDR3. Trimming removed 2 bases at V and 0 bases at J, with 10 bases between. Germline values: CDR1 SGHTA, CDR2 FQGNSA. Here the CDR3 DNA reads TGTGCCAGCAGCTTAAGCCCCGGGACTAACTATGGCTACACCTTC. Encoded protein: CASSLSPGTNYGYTF.

In its sample, this clone is medium-sized. The chain links TRBV11-2 to TRBJ1-6; D is undetermined. V lost 5 bases and J 4 bases, leaving 9 bases between the germline ends. This CDR3 comprises 14 residues. Germline values: CDR1 SGHAT, CDR2 FQNNGV. In nucleotides, the CDR3 is TGTGCCAGCAGCCGGGTAGCGTATAATTCACCCCTCCACTTT. Translating it yields CASSRVAYNSPLHF.

The chain recombines TRBV4-2 with TRBJ2-3, with no clear D. V was clipped by 0 bases and J by 1 base, with 8 bases between them. Germline-derived CDR1 and CDR2 are LGHNA and YNFKEQ. The CDR3 extends over 15 amino acids. CDR3 protein: CASSQEAYRTDTQYF. CDR3 DNA: TGTGCCAGCAGCCAAGAAGCTTACCGCACAGATACGCAGTATTTT.

This clone ranks as medium-sized. The V call is TRBV7-9, the J call TRBJ2-3; D may be TRBD2 (5 bases). The V gene's germline CDR1 is SEHNR and CDR2 FQNEAQ (reference sequence). V dropped 3 bases and J dropped 10 bases, with 17 bases sitting between them. This CDR3 is 14 amino acids long. CDR3 coding DNA: TGTGCCAGCAGCTTGCTGGCGGGCAAAGCTGCGCAGTATTTT. It specifies CASSLLAGKAAQYF.

This clone showed up just a few times. The chain's CDR3 is CASSLQWLAGDNEQFF. CDR3 coding DNA: TGTGCCAGCAGTTTACAGTGGCTAGCGGGAGACAATGAGCAGTTCTTC. The chain couples TRBV12-3 or TRBV12-4 to TRBJ2-1; 10 nucleotides line up with TRBD2. The junction had 6 bases not matched to a gene; V was cut back by 2 bases and J by 5 bases. This CDR3 has 16 amino acids.

In this sample, this clone turned up many times. V and J are TRBV24-1 and TRBJ2-1; TRBD1 or TRBD2 may be the D gene (5 bases each). Trimming took off 2 bases at V and 0 bases at J, with 10 bases between the two ends. The germline CDR1 and CDR2 sequences are KGHDR and SFDVKD. The CDR3 length is 16 residues. The CDR3 nucleotides read TGTGCCACCAGTGATTCGGGACCCCGCTCCTACAATGAGCAGTTCTTC. Its protein product is CATSDSGPRSYNEQFF.

This clone came up many times. CDR3 amino acids: CASSRDRAYNEQFF. Here the CDR3 DNA reads TGCGCCAGCAGCCGGGACAGGGCGTACAATGAGCAGTTCTTC. The J gene is TRBJ2-1, the V gene TRBV10-1, with 9 nucleotides matching TRBD1. CDR1 is WNHNN and CDR2 is SYGVQD in the germline V gene (reference sequence). Germline trimming cut 6 bases from V and 4 bases from J; bases unmatched to any gene: 4. The CDR3 runs to 14 residues.

This clone appeared a few times. The rearrangement joins TRBV10-3 to TRBJ2-7, with 12 bases matching TRBD2. V lost 9 bases and J lost 4; bases outside the gene matches: 13. Germline values: CDR1 ENHRY, CDR2 SYGVKD. CDR3 length equals 16 residues. Here the CDR3 DNA reads TGTGCCATATCGAGCCTGACTAGCGGGAGAGTTTACGAGCAGTACTTC. Translating it yields CAISSLTSGRVYEQYF.

V usage is TRBV6-2 or TRBV6-3 and J usage is TRBJ2-1; 7 nucleotides line up with TRBD2. Germline V CDR1 and CDR2: MNHEY, SVGEGT. Unmatched junction bases numbered 14, after V lost 5 bases and J lost 4 bases. The CDR3 runs to 17 residues. The CDR3 bases are TGTGCCAGCAGTCCACAACTAGCGATCAGCTCATACAATGAGCAGTTCTTC. Protein product: CASSPQLAISSYNEQFF.

This chain uses TRBV11-3 with TRBJ2-7; 7 positions match TRBD1. The CDR3 totals 14 residues. With V trimmed by 5 bases and J by 3 bases, 7 bases remained unmatched. Germline loops: CDR1 SGHNT, CDR2 YENEEA. CDR3 in amino acids: CASSHRQGRYEQYF. In DNA, the CDR3 is TGTGCCAGCAGCCACCGACAGGGCCGCTACGAGCAGTACTTC.